This T cell receptor beta chain comes out of a study of blood T cells in healthy people across ages. A second 7 to 11 cycle PCR used barcoded and J-beta primers. TCRdb recomputed calls from the 5' RACE reads with MiXCR, one row per CDR3 protein. The table lists about 1.6 million distinct CDR3 sequences, roughly 32% of them singletons. In its sample, this clonotype was seen once. Its antigen remains unknown. Study observations and caveats: Older age coincided with a roughly linear decline in TCR beta diversity per million T cells. Naive CD4+ cells and diversity were both higher in long-lived donors than in aged donors.

This CDR3 has 17 amino acids. V dropped 0 bases and J dropped 2 bases, with 16 bases sitting between them. The germline gives CDR1 SNHLY, CDR2 FYNNEI. This TCR was recovered from a woman aged 25 to 39 in good health. The specimen sequenced was blood. The gene calls are TRBV2 and TRBJ1-2, with D tentatively TRBD1 (5 bases). CDR3 DNA sequence: TGTGCCAGCAGTGAAGCGCTGGTAGGGACCCTGAACTATGGCTACACCTTC. This sequence encodes CASSEALVGTLNYGYTF.